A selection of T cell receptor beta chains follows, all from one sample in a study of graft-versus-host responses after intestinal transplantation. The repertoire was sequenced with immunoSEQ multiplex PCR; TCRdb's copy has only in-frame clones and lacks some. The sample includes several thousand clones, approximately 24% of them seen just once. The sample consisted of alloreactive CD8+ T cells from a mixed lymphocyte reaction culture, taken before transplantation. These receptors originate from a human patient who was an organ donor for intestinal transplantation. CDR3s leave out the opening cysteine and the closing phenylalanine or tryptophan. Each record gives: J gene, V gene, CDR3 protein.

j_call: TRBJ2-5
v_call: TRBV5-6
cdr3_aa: ARSLGVGGQTQY

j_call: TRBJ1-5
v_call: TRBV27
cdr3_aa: ASSLGSGGLSQPQH

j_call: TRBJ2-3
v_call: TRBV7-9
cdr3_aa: ASSFVLPDTQY

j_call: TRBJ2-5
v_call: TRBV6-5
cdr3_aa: ASSLTSDEETQY

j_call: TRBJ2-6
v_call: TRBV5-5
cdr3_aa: ASSSGPTGSGANVLT

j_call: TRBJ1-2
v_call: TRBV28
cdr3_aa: ASTQGEVLWDYGYT

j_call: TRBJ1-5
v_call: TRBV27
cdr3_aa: ASSLLGQGGQPQH

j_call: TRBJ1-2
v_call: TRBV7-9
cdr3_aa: ASSLWTGANYGYT

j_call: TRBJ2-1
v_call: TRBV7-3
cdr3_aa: ASSLMGGNEQF

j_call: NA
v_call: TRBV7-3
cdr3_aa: ASSLVFLGSSEQY

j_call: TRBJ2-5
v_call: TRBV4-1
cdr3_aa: ASSQDNSWETQY

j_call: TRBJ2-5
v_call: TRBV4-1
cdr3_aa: ASSQPRLAGGETQY

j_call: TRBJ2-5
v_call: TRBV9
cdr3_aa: ASSVGTGLVQETQY

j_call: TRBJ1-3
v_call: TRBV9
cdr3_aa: ASSSMSSGNTIY

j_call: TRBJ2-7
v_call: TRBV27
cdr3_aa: ASSLGTGAYEQY

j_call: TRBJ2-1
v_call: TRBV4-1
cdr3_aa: ASSQEGSVVGGGPNEQF

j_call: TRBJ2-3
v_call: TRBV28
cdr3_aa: ASSDRDPSTDTQY

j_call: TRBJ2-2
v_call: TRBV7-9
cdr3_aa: ASSLGGLAGLNTGELF

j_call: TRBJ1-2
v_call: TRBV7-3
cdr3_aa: ASSPQRPGTRPNYGYT

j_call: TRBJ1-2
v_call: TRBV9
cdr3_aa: ASFRNYGYT

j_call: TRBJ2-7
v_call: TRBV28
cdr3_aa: ASSVTGFSYEQY

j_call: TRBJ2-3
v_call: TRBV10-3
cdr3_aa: AISESGADTQY

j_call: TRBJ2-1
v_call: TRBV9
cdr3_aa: ASSVAEGSSYNEQF

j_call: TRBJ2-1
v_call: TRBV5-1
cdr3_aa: ASSETGDGYESYNEQF

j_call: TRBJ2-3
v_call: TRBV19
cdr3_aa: ASTGFRDTQY

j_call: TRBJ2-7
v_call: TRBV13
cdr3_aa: ASSCGGAGTYSYEQY

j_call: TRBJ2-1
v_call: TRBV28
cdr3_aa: ASTIFWDRAENEQF

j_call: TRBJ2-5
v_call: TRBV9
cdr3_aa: ASSSWGQGGQETQY

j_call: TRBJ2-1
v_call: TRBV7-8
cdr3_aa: ASSLTGRVNEQF

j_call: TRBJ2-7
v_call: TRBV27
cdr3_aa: ASSLSVLAGVREQY

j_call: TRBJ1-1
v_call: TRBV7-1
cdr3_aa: ASSWGDSMNTEAF

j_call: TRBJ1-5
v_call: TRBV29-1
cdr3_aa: SVGDPDRGSNQPQH

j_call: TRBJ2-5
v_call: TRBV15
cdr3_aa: ATSNPWETQY

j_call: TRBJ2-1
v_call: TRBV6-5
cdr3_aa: ASSRKLTSGEQF

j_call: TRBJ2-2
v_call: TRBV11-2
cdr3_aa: ASSPNTGELF

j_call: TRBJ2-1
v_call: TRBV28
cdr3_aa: ASVLGNEQF

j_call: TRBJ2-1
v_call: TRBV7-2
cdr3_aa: ASTQGRVAGVPGYNEQF

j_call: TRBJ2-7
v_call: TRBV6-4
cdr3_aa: ASSYVSLPYEQY

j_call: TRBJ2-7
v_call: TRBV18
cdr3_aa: ASSPGPIPYEQY

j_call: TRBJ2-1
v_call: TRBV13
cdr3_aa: ASSHEREISVVGSYNEQF

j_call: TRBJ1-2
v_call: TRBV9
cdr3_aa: ASSAPLGYT

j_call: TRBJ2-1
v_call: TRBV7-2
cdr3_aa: ASSLIGGPSDEQF

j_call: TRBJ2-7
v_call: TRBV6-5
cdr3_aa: ASRQSYEQY

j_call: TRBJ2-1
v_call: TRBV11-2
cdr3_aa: ASSQPGGPYNEQF

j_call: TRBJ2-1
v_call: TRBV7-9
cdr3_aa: ASSRTGAGYNEQF

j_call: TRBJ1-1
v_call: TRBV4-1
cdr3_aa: ASSQEMTVNTEAF

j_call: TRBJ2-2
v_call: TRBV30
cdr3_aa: AWSGDGELF

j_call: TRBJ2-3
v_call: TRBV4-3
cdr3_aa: ASSHDLLPGAAQY

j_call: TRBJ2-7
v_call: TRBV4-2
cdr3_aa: ASSQVSGVGYEQY

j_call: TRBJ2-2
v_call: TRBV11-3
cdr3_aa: ASSLRDTGELF

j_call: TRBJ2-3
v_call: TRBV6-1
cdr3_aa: ASSPKPGTDTQY

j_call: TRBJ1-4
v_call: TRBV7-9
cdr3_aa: ASSQEDRGAANEKLF

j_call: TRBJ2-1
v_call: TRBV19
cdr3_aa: ASSIYRIPRTGVVYNEQF

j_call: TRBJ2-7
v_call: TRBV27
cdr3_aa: ASSLSASGYAFSYEQY

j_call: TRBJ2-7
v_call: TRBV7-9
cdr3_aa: ASSLAGTPYEQY

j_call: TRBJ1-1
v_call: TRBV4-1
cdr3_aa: ASSVDREWNTEAF

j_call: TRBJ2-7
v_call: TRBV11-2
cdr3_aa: ASSQDGAPTSYEQY

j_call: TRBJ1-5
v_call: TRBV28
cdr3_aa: ASSYRDSNQPQH

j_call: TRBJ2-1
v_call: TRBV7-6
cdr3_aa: ASSLMGGDEQF